A selection of T cell receptor beta chains follows, all from one sample in a study of shared clonotypes between healthy human individuals. The method was immunoSEQ multiplex PCR; TCRdb's version includes in-frame clones alone and lacks a portion of them. The table records 450,000 to 600,000 clones, roughly 78% of them present only once. The material sequenced was PBMCs. The receptors originated from a woman in her thirties or forties in good health. Some clones in this sample may be carry-over from other donors' samples. CDR3s include the opening cysteine and the closing phenylalanine or tryptophan. D genes are given only for firm matches. Only part of the rows carry a size: once, few, many, or a class if the clone is expanded.

V gene: TRBV19; clone size: NA; J gene: TRBJ1-4; D gene: NA; CDR3 DNA: TGTGCCAGTAGTATGCGGGAGCCTAATGAAAAACTGTTTTTT; CDR3 protein: CASSMREPNEKLFF
V gene: TRBV7-2; clone size: NA; J gene: TRBJ2-3; D gene: NA; CDR3 DNA: TGTGCCAGCAGCCCGCGTAGGTCCGCAGATACGCAGTATTTT; CDR3 protein: CASSPRRSADTQYF
V gene: TRBV5-1; clone size: NA; J gene: TRBJ2-7; D gene: NA; CDR3 DNA: TGCGCCAGCAGCTTTGGGCAGGAGAAGGTGGGCGAGCAGTACTTC; CDR3 protein: CASSFGQEKVGEQYF
V gene: TRBV5-4; clone size: once; J gene: TRBJ1-1; D gene: NA; CDR3 DNA: TGTGCCAGCAGTCTAAGAAACACTGAAGCTTTCTTT; CDR3 protein: CASSLRNTEAFF
V gene: TRBV7-9; clone size: NA; J gene: TRBJ1-3; D gene: NA; CDR3 DNA: TGTGCCAGCAGCTTAGCGGAGATCCTGGCCGAAAACACCATATATTTT; CDR3 protein: CASSLAEILAENTIYF
V gene: TRBV6-4; clone size: NA; J gene: TRBJ2-1; D gene: NA; CDR3 DNA: TGTGCCAGCAGTACGGGAGATCGTGATGAGCAGTTCTTC; CDR3 protein: CASSTGDRDEQFF
V gene: TRBV15; clone size: NA; J gene: TRBJ2-7; D gene: NA; CDR3 DNA: TGTGCCACCAGCAGAGATTTGAACACATTTACCTACGAGCAGTACTTC; CDR3 protein: CATSRDLNTFTYEQYF
V gene: TRBV5-4; clone size: NA; J gene: TRBJ2-3; D gene: TRBD1; CDR3 DNA: TGTGCCAGCAGCCCCCGGGACAGGGGTAAGGATACGCAGTATTTT; CDR3 protein: CASSPRDRGKDTQYF
V gene: TRBV15; clone size: NA; J gene: TRBJ2-1; D gene: TRBD1; CDR3 DNA: TGTGCCACCAGCAGAGGGGGTCACGGGACAGGGGATCTAGAGCAGTTCTTC; CDR3 protein: CATSRGGHGTGDLEQFF
V gene: TRBV6-1; clone size: NA; J gene: TRBJ2-5; D gene: NA; CDR3 DNA: TGTGCCAGCAAGTCAGGGGGGGCCGGATGGGAGACCCAGTACTTC; CDR3 protein: CASKSGGAGWETQYF
V gene: TRBV5-1; clone size: NA; J gene: TRBJ2-3; D gene: NA; CDR3 DNA: TGCGCCAGCAGCTTGAAGGGGGAAGGCGATACGCAGTATTTT; CDR3 protein: CASSLKGEGDTQYF
V gene: TRBV18; clone size: NA; J gene: TRBJ2-7; D gene: NA; CDR3 DNA: TGTGCCAGCTCACAAACCTATGGTCGAGAGCAGTACTTC; CDR3 protein: CASSQTYGREQYF
V gene: TRBV18; clone size: NA; J gene: TRBJ1-4; D gene: TRBD1; CDR3 DNA: TGTGCCAGCTCGCCGGGACAGGGGAATGAAAAACTGTTTTTT; CDR3 protein: CASSPGQGNEKLFF
V gene: TRBV28; clone size: NA; J gene: TRBJ2-7; D gene: TRBD1; CDR3 DNA: TGTGCCAGCAAACGCGACAGGGGCTTGGACGAGCAGTACTTC; CDR3 protein: CASKRDRGLDEQYF
V gene: TRBV9; clone size: once; J gene: TRBJ1-2; D gene: NA; CDR3 DNA: TGTGCCAGCAGCCCTCTTAACTATGGCTACACCTTC; CDR3 protein: CASSPLNYGYTF
V gene: TRBV18; clone size: NA; J gene: TRBJ2-7; D gene: NA; CDR3 DNA: TGTGCCAGCTCACCAGCGGGACCCCCCACCGAGCAGTACTTC; CDR3 protein: CASSPAGPPTEQYF
V gene: TRBV6-5; clone size: NA; J gene: TRBJ2-7; D gene: NA; CDR3 DNA: TGTGCCAGCAGTTATTCCTCGGACAGACTCTACGAGCAGTACTTC; CDR3 protein: CASSYSSDRLYEQYF
V gene: TRBV28; clone size: NA; J gene: TRBJ2-3; D gene: TRBD2; CDR3 DNA: TGTGCCAGCAGACCTATGGCCGGGACTACCGGCACAGATACGCAGTATTTT; CDR3 protein: CASRPMAGTTGTDTQYF
V gene: TRBV2; clone size: NA; J gene: TRBJ1-2; D gene: NA; CDR3 DNA: TGTGCCAGCAGTTCACGCGACGTATTCTATGGCTACACCTTC; CDR3 protein: CASSSRDVFYGYTF
V gene: TRBV27; clone size: many; J gene: TRBJ2-7; D gene: NA; CDR3 DNA: TGTGCCAGCAGTACCTGGGAGCGTTATACCTACGAGCAGTACTTC; CDR3 protein: CASSTWERYTYEQYF
V gene: TRBV5-1; clone size: NA; J gene: TRBJ2-2; D gene: TRBD2; CDR3 DNA: TGCGCCAGCAGCTTGGGGAGCGGGGACACCGGGGAGCTGTTTTTT; CDR3 protein: CASSLGSGDTGELFF
V gene: TRBV11-1; clone size: NA; J gene: TRBJ2-7; D gene: TRBD1; CDR3 DNA: TGTGCCAGCAGCTTGGATGTGGGACAGGCCATAAACTACGAGCAGTACTTC; CDR3 protein: CASSLDVGQAINYEQYF
V gene: TRBV2; clone size: NA; J gene: TRBJ2-7; D gene: TRBD1; CDR3 DNA: TGTGCCAGCAGTCCCCGCCCCCGGGCAGGGGGCTACGAGCAGTACTTC; CDR3 protein: CASSPRPRAGGYEQYF
V gene: TRBV27; clone size: many; J gene: TRBJ2-1; D gene: TRBD1; CDR3 DNA: TGTGCCAGCAGTTACCAGCCGTCTCAGGGGGCCGGGGAGCAGTTCTTC; CDR3 protein: CASSYQPSQGAGEQFF
V gene: TRBV9; clone size: few; J gene: TRBJ2-1; D gene: TRBD2; CDR3 DNA: TGTGCCAGCAGTTACTCCGACGGACTAGGGGTTTACAATGAGCAGTTCTTC; CDR3 protein: CASSYSDGLGVYNEQFF
V gene: TRBV11-2; clone size: NA; J gene: TRBJ2-3; D gene: TRBD2; CDR3 DNA: TGTGCCAGCAGCCCCCTGAAAAGCGGGAGTGGGACAGATACGCAGTATTTT; CDR3 protein: CASSPLKSGSGTDTQYF